The 24 T cell receptor beta chains given below trace back to one sample, sequenced in a study of identical twins. TCRdb ran MiXCR on the 5' RACE reads and lists one entry per CDR3 protein. The profile shows hundreds of thousands of distinct CDR3 sequences, about 20% of them singletons. The same sample was also used in a study of T cells expressing NK-cell markers.

The sample taken for sequencing was PBMCs. These receptors came from a woman in her late teens or twenties in good health.

This clonotype was counted a few times. The J gene is TRBJ2-5, the V gene TRBV10-3, with 8 bases fitting TRBD2. After removal of 4 bases from V and 5 bases from J, the junction contained 6 bases not matched to a gene. Germline V gene lookup returns CDR1 ENHRY and CDR2 SYGVKD. The CDR3 runs 14 residues. The CDR3 reads CAISGGSGNETQYF. The CDR3 nucleotides read TGTGCCATCAGTGGGGGTAGCGGGAATGAGACCCAGTACTTC.

In this sample, this clonotype turned up a few times. V and J are TRBV13 and TRBJ2-4, with 11 bases lining up with TRBD2. The germline gives CDR1 PRHDT, CDR2 FYEKMQ (reference sequence). CDR3 length: 20 residues. Unmatched junction bases numbered 18, after V lost 5 bases and J lost 3 bases. CDR3 region: CASSLSGLAGPPRGKNIQYF. The CDR3 nucleotides read TGTGCCAGCAGCCTGTCAGGACTAGCGGGCCCTCCCCGGGGCAAAAACATTCAGTACTTC. The whole variable domain, remainder taken from reference TRBV13 and TRBJ2-4, is AAGVIQSPRHLIKEKRETATLKCYPIPRHDTVYWYQQGPGQDPQFLISFYEKMQSDKGSIPDRFSAQQFSDYHSELNMSSLELGDSALYFCASSLSGLAGPPRGKNIQYFGAGTRLSVL.

This clonotype showed up just a few times. This chain uses TRBV6-5 with TRBJ1-1; 8 bases align to TRBD1. Germline V gives CDR1 MNHEY, CDR2 SVGAGI. Trimming at V came to 2 bases and at J to 8 bases, leaving 4 bases not matched to a gene. The CDR3 is 13 amino acids. CDR3 loop: CASSYPGGAEAFF. The CDR3, as DNA: TGTGCCAGCAGTTACCCAGGGGGCGCAGAAGCTTTCTTT.

This clonotype was seen ten or more times. The chain carries TRBV7-2 and TRBJ2-3; no clear D. Trimming pared 2 bases from V and 2 bases from J, leaving 8 bases between. The CDR3 sequence is 14 residues long. Germline V gene data show CDR1 as SGHTA and CDR2 as FQGNSA. CDR3 residues: CASSLRRSTDTQYF. The CDR3 bases are TGTGCCAGCAGCTTAAGAAGGTCCACAGATACGCAGTATTTT.

The gene calls are TRBV6-5 and TRBJ1-2; the match to TRBD1 covers 7 bases. CDR1 MNHEY and CDR2 SVGAGI come from the germline V gene. J gave up 4 bases and V 1 base, and 3 bases lay outside the gene matches. This CDR3 contains 14 residues. CDR3 amino acids: CASSYWRQGYGYTF. The CDR3 coding sequence is TGTGCCAGCAGTTACTGGAGACAGGGCTATGGCTACACCTTC.

This clonotype was detected only a few times. V and J are TRBV20-1 and TRBJ1-2; no clear D gene. CDR1 is DFQATT and CDR2 is SNEGSKA in the germline V gene (reference sequence). Trimming took 5 bases from V and 8 from J, leaving 9 bases between them. The CDR3 contains 10 residues. This CDR3 is CSAFAVGYTF. In nucleotides, the CDR3 is TGCAGTGCTTTCGCCGTAGGCTACACCTTC.

This clonotype was recorded a few times. The rearrangement links TRBV29-1 to TRBJ2-1; weak D call: TRBD1 (6 bases). Trimming took off 5 bases at V and 3 bases at J, with 32 bases between the two ends. The CDR3 runs to 20 residues. The V gene's germline CDR1 is SQVTM and CDR2 ANQGSEA. The CDR3 region is CSVLLIREQGRDFRYNEQFF. CDR3 in DNA: TGCAGCGTTTTACTTATAAGGGAACAGGGTCGAGACTTCCGCTACAATGAGCAGTTCTTC.

The chain has TRBV29-1 and TRBJ2-7, with TRBD2 matching over 15 bases. Germline-derived CDR1 and CDR2 are SQVTM and ANQGSEA. V was clipped by 4 bases and J by 7 bases; unmatched bases: 14. CDR3 length: 17 amino acids. As DNA, the CDR3 is TGCAGCGTTGGGGCCCGGGATTGGACTAGCGGGAGGGGTGAGCAGTACTTC. This encodes CSVGARDWTSGRGEQYF.

This clonotype was counted only a few times. The chain employs TRBV30 and TRBJ2-1; TRBD2 matches at 10 bases. V shed 3 bases, J shed 7 bases, and the junction held 6 bases outside the gene matches. There are 14 residues in the CDR3. CDR1 is GTSNPN, CDR2 SVGIG, per germline (reference sequence). For the CDR3, the DNA is TGTGCCTGGAGCGGTGGAGCGGGAGGGAATGAGCAGTTCTTC. Protein product: CAWSGGAGGNEQFF.

The chain couples TRBV2 to TRBJ2-1, with 14 positions matching TRBD2. V trimming: 7 bases; J trimming: 7 bases; junction bases outside the gene matches: 6. Germline V lookup: CDR1 SNHLY, CDR2 FYNNEI. The CDR3 is 15 residues long. As DNA, the CDR3 is TGTGCCAGCAACGAAGGGACTAGCGGGAGAAATGAGCAGTTCTTC. As protein: CASNEGTSGRNEQFF.

This clonotype has only a few counts. This chain links TRBV5-8 with TRBJ2-6; a weak D match, TRBD2 (5 bases). Deletions cut 2 bases from V and 2 bases from J, with 8 bases between. Germline assignment: CDR1 SGHTS and CDR2 YDEGEE. The CDR3 contains 15 residues. The CDR3 protein is CASSLEGTGANVLTF. The CDR3 DNA sequence: TGTGCCAGCAGCTTAGAGGGTACTGGGGCCAACGTCCTGACTTTC.

V and J are TRBV7-9 and TRBJ2-2; the match to TRBD2 covers 11 bases. Germline V gene sequence: CDR1 SEHNR, CDR2 FQNEAQ (reference sequence). The length of the CDR3 is 16 residues. Trimming took 2 bases from V and 7 from J; bases not matched to a gene: 6. As DNA, the CDR3 is TGTGCCAGCAGCTTATCAGGGACTAGCGGTGTCGGGGAGCTGTTTTTT. Its protein product is CASSLSGTSGVGELFF.

V usage is TRBV5-1 and J usage is TRBJ2-1, with D possibly being TRBD2 (6 bases). This CDR3 has 15 amino acids. CDR1 SGHRS and CDR2 YFSETQ come from the germline V gene. The V end was cut by 5 bases, the J end by 0 bases, with 12 bases between. CDR3 nucleotide sequence: TGCGCCAGCAGGTTTAGCGGAAGCTCCTACAATGAGCAGTTCTTC. It translates to CASRFSGSSYNEQFF.

In its sample, this clonotype was seen a few times. The chain uses TRBV9 and TRBJ1-2; D might be TRBD1 (5 bases). Germline loops: CDR1 SGDLS, CDR2 YYNGEE. This CDR3 region has 15 residues. V was shortened by 3 bases and J by 2 bases, with 14 bases between the two germline ends. CDR3: CASSGARDGNYGYTF. Written as DNA, the CDR3 is TGTGCCAGCAGCGGGGCCAGGGATGGAAACTATGGCTACACCTTC.

This clonotype was seen more than once but under ten times. The chain couples TRBV20-1 to TRBJ2-1, with TRBD1 matching over 9 bases. The V segment lost 1 base and the J segment 4 bases; nucleotides outside the gene matches: 5. CDR1 is DFQATT and CDR2 is SNEGSKA in the germline V gene (reference sequence). CDR3 length: 15 residues. The CDR3 sequence: CSARGDRAGYNEQFF. The CDR3 DNA reads TGCAGTGCTAGAGGGGACAGGGCGGGGTACAATGAGCAGTTCTTC.

This clonotype was picked up a small number of times. The chain uses TRBV6-1 and TRBJ1-2; D perhaps matches TRBD1 (6 bases). CDR1 MNHNS and CDR2 SASEGT come from the germline V gene. Trimming removed 6 bases at V and 5 bases at J, with 16 bases between. This CDR3 is 14 amino acids long. CDR3 nucleotides: TGTGCCAGCAGCATGGGGGGCCCCTTTTATGGCTACACCTTC. Protein product: CASSMGGPFYGYTF.

Turning to this clonotype: A junction boundary mismatches the germline segment, possibly from a read error. The chain combines TRBV7-8 with TRBJ2-7; 7 nucleotides match TRBD2. CDR1 SGHVS and CDR2 FQNEAQ come from the germline V gene. The CDR3 length is 15 residues. The CDR3 DNA follows: TGTGCCGGCAGCTTTCAGCGGGGCTTCTCCTACGAGCAGTACTTC. Amino acids: CAGSFQRGFSYEQYF.

This clonotype was picked up a small number of times. V and J are TRBV12-3 or TRBV12-4 and TRBJ1-5, with TRBD1 as a possible D gene (5 bases). The CDR3 is 16 residues long. The V gene lost 6 bases and the J gene lost 7 bases, with 22 bases spanning the gap. CDR3 sequence reads: CASRPTVGTAGQPQHF. The CDR3 DNA is TGTGCCAGCAGACCTACGGTAGGGACGGCAGGGCAGCCCCAGCATTTT.

The chain employs TRBV21-1 and TRBJ2-7. TRBV21-1 is assigned pseudogene status. CDR3 length: 14 residues. In DNA form, the CDR3 reads TGTGCCAGCAGCAAAGGAATCAGGAGCTACGAGCAGTACTTC. Translation gives CASSKGIRSYEQYF.

This clonotype was observed a few times. The chain uses TRBV12-3 or TRBV12-4 and TRBJ2-1, with 7 bases aligning to TRBD1. V was clipped by 3 bases and J by 12 bases; unmatched bases: 11. This CDR3 is 14 amino acids long. CDR3 in amino acids: CASSFSDRAKGQFF. The CDR3 DNA follows: TGTGCCAGCAGTTTCTCCGACAGGGCCAAAGGGCAGTTCTTC.

This clonotype was counted a few times. The chain employs TRBV29-1 and TRBJ2-5; TRBD1 might be the D (5 bases). The CDR3 has 15 amino acids. Trimming shortened V by 3 bases and J by 3 bases, and 17 bases separated the two germline ends. Germline CDR1 reads SQVTM; CDR2 reads ANQGSEA. The CDR3 DNA reads as TGCAGCGTTGATCTTTCAGGGATCAGAGAAGAGACCCAGTACTTC. This gives the protein CSVDLSGIREETQYF.

This clonotype was counted a few times. V usage is TRBV20-1 and J usage is TRBJ2-7; D is unclear. Trimming took off 5 bases at V and 3 bases at J, with 14 bases between the two ends. The CDR3 covers 13 residues. The germline V gene encodes CDR1 DFQATT and CDR2 SNEGSKA (reference sequence). The CDR3 is CSALGFRRYEQYF. CDR3 sequence (DNA): TGCAGTGCTCTGGGTTTCCGCCGCTACGAGCAGTACTTC.

V usage is TRBV27 and J usage is TRBJ2-2, with TRBD1 as a possible D gene (5 bases). This CDR3 region has 15 residues. CDR1 is MNHEY and CDR2 is SMNVEV in the germline V gene (reference sequence). V lost 3 bases and J lost 4, with 12 bases in between. CDR3 in amino acids: CASSLGRVRTGELFF. The DNA of the CDR3 is TGTGCCAGCAGTTTGGGCAGGGTTCGCACCGGGGAGCTGTTTTTT.

This chain uses TRBV20-1 with TRBJ1-1; 8 positions agree with TRBD1. The J segment lost 1 base and the V segment lost 5 bases, leaving 6 bases of the junction unmatched. The CDR3 has 14 amino acids. The V gene's germline CDR1 is DFQATT and CDR2 SNEGSKA (reference sequence). CDR3: CSAPDRGRNTEAFF. The CDR3 nucleotides read TGCAGTGCTCCCGACAGGGGCCGGAACACTGAAGCTTTCTTT.